The rows below give T cell receptor beta chains drawn from one sample of a study of cytomegalovirus exposure and HLA in healthy donors. Generated by immunoSEQ multiplex PCR, the TCRdb table keeps only in-frame clones and is missing some. The table records 150,000 to 200,000 clones, about 83% of them present only once. The sequenced sample consisted of PBMCs. These receptors were taken from a woman in her twenties or thirties in good health and CMV-seronegative. Each CDR3 is given with its conserved first and last residue. Each record gives: D gene, J gene, V gene, CDR3 protein, CDR3 DNA. A D gene is named only where the DNA matches it firmly.

TRBD1	TRBJ2-1	TRBV5-1	CASSRTGGYNEQFF	TGCGCCAGCAGCCGGACAGGGGGTTACAATGAGCAGTTCTTC
TRBD2	TRBJ2-3	TRBV7-8	CASSPSGGPTDTQYF	TGTGCCAGCAGCCCTAGCGGGGGGCCCACAGATACGCAGTATTTT
TRBD1	TRBJ2-1	TRBV19	CASSRDSSSYNEQFF	TGTGCCAGTAGTAGGGACAGTAGCTCCTACAATGAGCAGTTCTTC
-	TRBJ1-1	TRBV5-1	CASSLAGNTEAFF	TGCGCCAGCAGCTTGGCGGGGAACACTGAAGCTTTCTTT
-	TRBJ2-5	TRBV5-1	CASSLSGARETQYF	TGCGCCAGCAGCTTATCAGGGGCGCGAGAGACCCAGTACTTC
-	TRBJ2-3	TRBV5-1	CASSLVRSTDTQYF	TGCGCCAGCAGCTTGGTGCGGAGCACAGATACGCAGTATTTT
TRBD1	TRBJ2-7	TRBV5-8	CASSWGQFYEQYF	TGTGCCAGCAGCTGGGGACAGTTCTACGAGCAGTACTTC
-	TRBJ1-2	TRBV6-6	CASSYGEVYGYTF	TGTGCCAGCAGTTACGGGGAGGTTTATGGCTACACCTTC
-	TRBJ1-5	TRBV10-3	CAISETNSSFSNQPQHF	TGTGCCATCAGTGAAACGAACAGTTCCTTTAGCAATCAGCCCCAGCATTTT
TRBD1	TRBJ1-2	TRBV9	CASSVTGTGGYGYTF	TGTGCCAGCAGCGTCACTGGGACAGGGGGCTATGGCTACACCTTC